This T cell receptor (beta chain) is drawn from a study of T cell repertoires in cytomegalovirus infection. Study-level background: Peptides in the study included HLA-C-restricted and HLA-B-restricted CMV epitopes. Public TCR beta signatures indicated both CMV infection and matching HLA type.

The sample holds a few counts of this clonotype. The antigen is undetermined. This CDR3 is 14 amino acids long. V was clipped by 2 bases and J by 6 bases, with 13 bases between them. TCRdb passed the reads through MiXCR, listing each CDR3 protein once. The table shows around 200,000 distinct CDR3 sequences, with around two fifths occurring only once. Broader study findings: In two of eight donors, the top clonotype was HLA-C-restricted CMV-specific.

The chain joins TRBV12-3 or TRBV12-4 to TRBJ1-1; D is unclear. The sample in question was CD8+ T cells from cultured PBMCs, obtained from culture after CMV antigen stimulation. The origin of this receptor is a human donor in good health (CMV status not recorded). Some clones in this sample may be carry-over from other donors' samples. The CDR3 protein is CASSLRQDGPEAFF. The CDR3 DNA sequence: TGTGCCAGCAGTTTACGGCAGGATGGGCCTGAAGCTTTCTTT.